Reported below is one T cell receptor (beta chain). Clones were sequenced by immunoSEQ multiplex PCR, and TCRdb holds only the in-frame ones, with some missing. The table lists about 170,000 clones, roughly 90% of them singletons. The data belong to a study of blood T cell repertoires in COVID-19. Seattle patients were enrolled during active infection and followed longitudinally. The TCR sequence derives from a man aged 30 to 39 with COVID-19, enrolled during active disease. Material for sequencing was peripheral blood.

In DNA, the CDR3 is TGTGCCAGCAGTTACTCAGCCCTTTTGGAGACCCAGTACTTC. This codes for CASSYSALLETQYF. V usage is TRBV6-5 and J usage is TRBJ2-5; D is ambiguous. The CDR3 consists of 14 residues. Germline V lookup: CDR1 MNHEY, CDR2 SVGAGI. The V end was cut by 0 bases, the J end by 5 bases, with 10 bases between.